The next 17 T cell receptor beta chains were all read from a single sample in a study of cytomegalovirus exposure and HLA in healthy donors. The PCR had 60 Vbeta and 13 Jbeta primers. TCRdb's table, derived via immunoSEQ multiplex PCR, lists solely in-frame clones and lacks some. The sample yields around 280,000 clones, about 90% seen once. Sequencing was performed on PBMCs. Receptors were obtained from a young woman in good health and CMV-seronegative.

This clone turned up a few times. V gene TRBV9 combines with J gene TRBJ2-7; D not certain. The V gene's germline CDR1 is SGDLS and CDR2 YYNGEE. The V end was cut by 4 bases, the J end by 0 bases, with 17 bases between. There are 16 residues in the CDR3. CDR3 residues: CASSSPGRIVSYEQYF. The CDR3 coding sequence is TGTGCCAGCAGCTCCCCAGGTCGGATAGTCTCCTACGAGCAGTACTTC.

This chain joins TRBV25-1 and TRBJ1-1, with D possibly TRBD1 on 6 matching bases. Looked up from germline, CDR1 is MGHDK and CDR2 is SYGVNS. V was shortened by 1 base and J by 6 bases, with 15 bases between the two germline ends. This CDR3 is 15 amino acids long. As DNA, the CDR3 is TGTGCCAGCAGTGAATGGGGCAGGGGATCCCCTGAAGCTTTCTTT. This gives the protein CASSEWGRGSPEAFF.

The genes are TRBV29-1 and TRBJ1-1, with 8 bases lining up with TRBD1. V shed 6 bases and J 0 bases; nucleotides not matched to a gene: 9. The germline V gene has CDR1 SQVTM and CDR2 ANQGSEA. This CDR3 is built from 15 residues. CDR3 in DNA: TGCAGCGTGGCACAGGGGGGACGCATGAACACTGAAGCTTTCTTT. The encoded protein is CSVAQGGRMNTEAFF.

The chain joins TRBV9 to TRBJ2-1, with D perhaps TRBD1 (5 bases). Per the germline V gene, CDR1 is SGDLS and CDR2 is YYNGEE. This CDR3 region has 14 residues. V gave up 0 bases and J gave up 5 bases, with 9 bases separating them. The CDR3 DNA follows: TGTGCCAGCAGCGTAGTCCAGGGTAACAATGAGCAGTTCTTC. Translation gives CASSVVQGNNEQFF. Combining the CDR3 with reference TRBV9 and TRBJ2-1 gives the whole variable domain DSGVTQTPKHLITATGQRVTLRCSPRSGDLSVYWYQQSLDQGLQFLIQYYNGEERAKGNILERFSAQQFPDLHSELNLSSLELGDSALYFCASSVVQGNNEQFFGPGTRLTVL.

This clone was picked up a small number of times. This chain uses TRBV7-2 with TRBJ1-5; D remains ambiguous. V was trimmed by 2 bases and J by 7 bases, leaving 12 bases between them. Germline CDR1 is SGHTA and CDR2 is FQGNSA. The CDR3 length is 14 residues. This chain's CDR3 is CASSLTGLEQPQHF. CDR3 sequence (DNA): TGTGCCAGCAGCTTAACGGGTCTCGAACAGCCCCAGCATTTT.

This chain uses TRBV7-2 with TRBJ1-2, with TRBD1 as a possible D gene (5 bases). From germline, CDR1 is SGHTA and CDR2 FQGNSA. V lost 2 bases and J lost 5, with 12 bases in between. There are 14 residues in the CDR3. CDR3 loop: CASSLYRTQYGYTF. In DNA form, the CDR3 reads TGTGCCAGCAGCTTATATAGGACACAGTATGGCTACACCTTC.

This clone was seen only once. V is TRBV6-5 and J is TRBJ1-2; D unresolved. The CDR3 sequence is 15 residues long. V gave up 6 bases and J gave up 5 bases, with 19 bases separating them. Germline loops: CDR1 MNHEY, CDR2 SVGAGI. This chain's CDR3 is CASSRFPSGDYGYTF. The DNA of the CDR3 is TGTGCCAGCAGCCGGTTCCCCAGCGGGGATTATGGCTACACCTTC.

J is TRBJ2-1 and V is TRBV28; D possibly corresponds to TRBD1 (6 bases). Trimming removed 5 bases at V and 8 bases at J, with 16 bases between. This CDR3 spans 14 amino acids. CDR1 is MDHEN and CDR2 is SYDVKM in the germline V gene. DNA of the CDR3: TGTGCCAGCAGTCCTTATTCGGCAGGGGATGAGCAGTTCTTC. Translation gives CASSPYSAGDEQFF.

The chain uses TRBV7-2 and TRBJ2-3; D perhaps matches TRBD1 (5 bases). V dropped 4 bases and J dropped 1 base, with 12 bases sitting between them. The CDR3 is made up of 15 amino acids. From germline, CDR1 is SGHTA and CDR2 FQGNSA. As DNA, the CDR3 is TGTGCCAGCAGCTGGGGCGAGAGCCGCACAGATACGCAGTATTTT. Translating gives CASSWGESRTDTQYF.

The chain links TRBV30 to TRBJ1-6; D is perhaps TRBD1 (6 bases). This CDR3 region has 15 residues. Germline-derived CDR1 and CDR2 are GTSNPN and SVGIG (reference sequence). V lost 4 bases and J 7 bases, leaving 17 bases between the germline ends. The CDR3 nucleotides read TGTGCCTGGAATTCGCGGGGGGCGGGGAATTCACCCCTCCACTTT. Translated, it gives CAWNSRGAGNSPLHF.

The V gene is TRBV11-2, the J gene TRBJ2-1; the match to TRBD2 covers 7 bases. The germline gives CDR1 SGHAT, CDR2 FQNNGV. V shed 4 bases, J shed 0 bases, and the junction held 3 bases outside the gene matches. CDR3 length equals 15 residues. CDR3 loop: CASSSTSLSYNEQFF. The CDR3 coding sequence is TGTGCCAGCAGCTCGACTAGCCTCTCCTACAATGAGCAGTTCTTC.

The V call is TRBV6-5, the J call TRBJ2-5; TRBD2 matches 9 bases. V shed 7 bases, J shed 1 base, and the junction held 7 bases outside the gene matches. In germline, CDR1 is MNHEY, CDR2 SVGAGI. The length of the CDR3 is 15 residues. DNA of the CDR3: TGTGCCAGCATCCCCAGCGGGGGGAGCCAAGAGACCCAGTACTTC. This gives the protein CASIPSGGSQETQYF.

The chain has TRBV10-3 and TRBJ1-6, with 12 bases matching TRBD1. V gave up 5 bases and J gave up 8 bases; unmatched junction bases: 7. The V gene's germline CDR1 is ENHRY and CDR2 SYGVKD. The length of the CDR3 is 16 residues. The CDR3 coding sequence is TGTGCCATCAGTCCGCAGGGACAGGGGGCACATTCACCCCTCCACTTT. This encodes CAISPQGQGAHSPLHF.

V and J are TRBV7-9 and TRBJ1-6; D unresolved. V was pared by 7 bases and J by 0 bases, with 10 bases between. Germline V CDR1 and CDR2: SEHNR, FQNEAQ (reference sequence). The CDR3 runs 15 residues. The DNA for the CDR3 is TGTGCCAGCACCACGGGAAGCTCCTATAATTCACCCCTCCACTTT. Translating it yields CASTTGSSYNSPLHF.

CDR3 bases: TGTGCCAGCAGTTTAGCGGAGCTGCCCTACAATGAGCAGTTCTTC. Translated: CASSLAELPYNEQFF. The J gene is TRBJ2-1, the V gene TRBV6-6; D might be TRBD2 (6 bases). Germline V CDR1 and CDR2: MNHNY, SVGAGI (reference sequence). Trimming cost V 4 bases and J 2 bases, with 12 bases left between them. This CDR3 comprises 15 residues.

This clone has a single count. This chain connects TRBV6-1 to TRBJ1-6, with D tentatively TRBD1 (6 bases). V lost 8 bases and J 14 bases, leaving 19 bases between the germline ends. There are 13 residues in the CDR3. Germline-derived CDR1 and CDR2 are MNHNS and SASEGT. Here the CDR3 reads CASHTLPGATLHF. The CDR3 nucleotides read TGTGCCAGCCACACATTACCAGGGGCCACCCTCCACTTT.

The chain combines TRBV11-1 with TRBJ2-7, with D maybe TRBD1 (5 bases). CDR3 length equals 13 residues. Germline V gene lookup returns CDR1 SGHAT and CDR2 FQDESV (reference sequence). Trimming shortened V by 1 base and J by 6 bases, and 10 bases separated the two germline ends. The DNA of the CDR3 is TGTGCCAGCAGCTTAGAGACAGTTTTCGAGCAGTACTTC. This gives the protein CASSLETVFEQYF.